One T cell receptor (beta chain) is described in this entry. Its binding antigen is unknown. Base qualities are not at hand, and no much larger clone is one base apart. This sample was included in a study of cytomegalovirus exposure and HLA in healthy donors (dated by TCRdb to 2017 to 2019). For context, the study as a whole: According to a later analysis, one platform produced both the 100 to 150 validation repertoires and the approximately 600 repertoires of the first cohort. The study aimed to test whether cataloging public T cell receptors could reveal signatures of past pathogen exposure. Along with the roughly 700-subject first cohort, a separate validation cohort of over 90 different subjects was used. High-throughput TCR immunosequencing, statistical association of individual TCRs with disease status, and machine learning were combined to predict cytomegalovirus infection status. The full study reports these points: A later analysis found that TCRs clustered in the first cohort also tended to co-occur in the roughly 110 validation repertoires, with just under 95% of cluster scores above 0. A later analysis lacked HLA typing for the validation cohort, so it scored co-occurrence in that cohort across all 120 or so repertoires. Most TCR sequences were seen in very few donors, while some public TCRs were found in many individuals. In the study, some 180 TCR beta chains were listed as associated with cytomegalovirus. Cytomegalovirus status was reported to be diagnosed by the classifier with high specificity and sensitivity in both the original and validation cohorts. A few of the identified cytomegalovirus-associated TCR beta chains were confirmed in vitro to be specific for cytomegalovirus antigens. The authors suggested that the approach could potentially be extended to other disease states and immunological phenotypes.

Donors formed part of the validation cohort, which comprised 120 subjects and was distinct from the first cohort of under 850 subjects. V is cut back by 0 bases and J by 3 bases, with 5 bases in the junction unmatched. CDR1 and CDR2 (LGHNA, YSLEER) derive from the germline V gene. The CDR3 numbers 15 residues from cysteine through phenylalanine. Only the CDR3 portion is preserved as DNA: 45 bases, with reading frame beginning at the first base. The method behind the library was the immunoSEQ multiplex PCR assay. The authors' pipeline ran thus. A statistical classification framework was developed to diagnose cytomegalovirus status using the catalog of TCR beta chain sequences. TCRdb took this table from immuneACCESS and kept in-frame rearrangements with V and J called. Such tables lack part of the clones; where checked against another copy, unresolved V genes explain under half of the gap, and the rest is unexplained. V and J calls and clone size are those listed in that table; D and trimming were worked out from the DNA. The sample table records a few hundred thousand clones; approximately 87% of these occur just once. The top ten clonotypes cover about 0.9% of the sample.

This receptor was taken from a woman aged 18-29 years in good health and CMV-seronegative. Material: PBMCs. Recombination joined TRBV4-3 with TRBJ2-7; 7 nucleotides in the junction match TRBD1. In nucleotides, the sequence is TGCGCCAGCAGCCAAGATGGTCCAGGGGGCTACGAGCAGTACTTC. Its translation reads: CASSQDGPGGYEQYF.